Presented here are 23 T cell receptor beta chains from one specimen sequenced in a study of beta chain features in type 1 diabetes listed by TCRdb under 2018. Library construction relied on the immunoSEQ multiplex PCR assay. The entire amount of isolated RNA was reverse transcribed using the High Capacity cDNA Reverse Transcription Kit, so the sequenced TCRB transcripts were expressed ones. The table comes from immuneACCESS by way of TCRdb, which keeps in-frame sequences with V and J called. Part of the clones is missing from these tables; in studies checked, under half for an unresolved V gene and the rest for unknown reasons. The sample table lists about 900,000 clones, about a sixth of them with a count of one. 0.023% of the sample is taken by the ten largest. The sequenced sample consisted of naive CD4+ T cells from blood. The meaning of the sample's cell subset or site label: true naive CD4+ T cells. These receptors were collected from a woman between 18 and 29 years old in good health.

V gene TRBV5-6 combines with J gene TRBJ2-2; D might be TRBD1 (5 bases). The V gene's germline CDR1 is SGHDT and CDR2 YYEEEE. Trimming shortened V by 0 bases and J by 6 bases, and 12 bases separated the two germline ends. CDR3 size: 15 residues. Here the CDR3 reads CASSLVSGLPGELFF. CDR3 bases: TGTGCCAGCAGCTTGGTTTCAGGGTTGCCCGGGGAGCTGTTTTTT.

The chain recombines TRBV18 with TRBJ1-1; D not certain. Trimming pared 3 bases from V and 11 bases from J, leaving 19 bases between. Germline V gives CDR1 KGHSH, CDR2 LQKENI. The CDR3 covers 14 residues. This CDR3 reads CASSPLDFGLGAFF. CDR3 bases: TGTGCCAGCTCACCCCTCGATTTTGGGTTAGGGGCTTTCTTT.

The rearrangement links TRBV7-2 to TRBJ2-7, with unresolved D. CDR3 size: 12 residues. V gave up 0 bases and J gave up 7 bases, with 7 bases separating them. The germline gives CDR1 SGHTA, CDR2 FQGNSA. CDR3 bases: TGTGCCAGCAGCTTAGCTATGTTAGAGCAGTACTTC. Its translation: CASSLAMLEQYF.

The chain employs TRBV7-2 and TRBJ2-7; weak D call: TRBD2 (5 bases). The CDR3 covers 15 residues. CDR1 is SGHTA and CDR2 is FQGNSA in the germline V gene. Trimming took 1 base from V and 3 from J, leaving 13 bases between them. The CDR3: CASSLVGKGGYEQYF. The DNA for the CDR3 is TGTGCCAGCAGCTTAGTGGGGAAAGGAGGCTACGAGCAGTACTTC.

This chain uses TRBV28 with TRBJ2-5; 9 positions agree with TRBD2. The germline gives CDR1 MDHEN, CDR2 SYDVKM. The V gene end was trimmed by 5 bases and the J gene end by 4 bases; junction bases not matched to a gene: 8. The CDR3 loop spans 15 amino acids. CDR3 sequence (DNA): TGTGCCAGCAGTCCTCCGGGACTAGCAGTAGAGACCCAGTACTTC. Its translation is CASSPPGLAVETQYF.

The J gene is TRBJ2-1, the V gene TRBV11-3, with unresolved D. The CDR3 has 12 amino acids. Trimming pared 5 bases from V and 0 bases from J, leaving 2 bases between. Germline CDR1 and CDR2: SGHNT and YENEEA. This CDR3 is CASSGSYNEQFF. The CDR3 coding sequence is TGTGCCAGCAGCGGCTCCTACAATGAGCAGTTCTTC.

The V gene is TRBV18, the J gene TRBJ2-1, with TRBD2 identical over 15 bases. The germline CDR1 and CDR2 sequences are KGHSH and LQKENI. The CDR3 has 14 amino acids. With V trimmed by 8 bases and J by 9 bases, 5 bases remained unmatched. The CDR3 DNA follows: TGTGCCAGCACCGGACTAGCGGGAGGGCGTGAGCAGTTCTTC. Protein: CASTGLAGGREQFF.

This clone has just a few counts. The chain recombines TRBV7-9 with TRBJ1-4, with 7 positions matching TRBD1. The length of the CDR3 is 14 residues. The germline V gene has CDR1 SEHNR and CDR2 FQNEAQ (reference sequence). V lost 3 bases and J lost 7; bases outside the gene matches: 5. This CDR3 is CASSLTGPGEKLFF. The DNA for the CDR3 is TGTGCCAGCAGCTTGACAGGGCCTGGTGAAAAACTGTTTTTT.

This clone turned up a few times. V gene TRBV19 combines with J gene TRBJ2-6, with 8 nucleotides matching TRBD1. This CDR3 has 18 residues. The germline V gene encodes CDR1 LNHDA and CDR2 SQIVND (reference sequence). V lost 4 bases, J lost 0 bases, and 8 bases stayed unmatched. CDR3 region: CASSNLGDRYSGANVLTF. The CDR3 DNA is TGTGCCAGTAGTAACCTCGGGGACAGGTACTCTGGGGCCAACGTCCTGACTTTC.

This clone has only a few counts. The V call is TRBV7-2, the J call TRBJ2-3; 12 nucleotides match TRBD2. Germline-derived CDR1 and CDR2 are SGHTA and FQGNSA. The CDR3 has 17 amino acids. Trimming at V came to 5 bases and at J to 2 bases, leaving 8 bases not matched to a gene. The CDR3, as DNA: TGTGCCAGCAGCCTTCGAGGACTAGCGGGGACCACAGATACGCAGTATTTT. It translates to CASSLRGLAGTTDTQYF.

A few counts support this clone. The rearrangement joins TRBV2 to TRBJ1-2; the D gene is possibly TRBD1 (5 bases). The CDR3 is 12 amino acids. Between the trimmed V and J ends, which lost 7 bases and 4 bases, there was a span of 10 bases. Germline lookup yields CDR1 SNHLY and CDR2 FYNNEI. DNA of the CDR3: TGTGCCAGCACCTACAGGTCCTATGGCTACACCTTC. Its protein product is CASTYRSYGYTF.

A few counts support this clone. The V gene is TRBV7-9, the J gene TRBJ2-5, with D unresolved. The CDR3 covers 15 residues. Germline CDR1 SEHNR, CDR2 FQNEAQ (reference sequence). The V and J ends lost 5 bases and 2 bases respectively, with 15 bases between them. The CDR3 is CASSPPPLPQETQYF. The DNA of the CDR3 is TGTGCCAGCAGCCCGCCGCCACTGCCACAAGAGACCCAGTACTTC.

J is TRBJ2-2 and V is TRBV28; the D gene is possibly TRBD2 (5 bases). Germline V gene lookup returns CDR1 MDHEN and CDR2 SYDVKM. The CDR3 extends over 11 amino acids. V shed 9 bases and J shed 7 bases, with 9 bases lying between them. In nucleotides, the CDR3 is TGTGCCAGTAGGCGGGTCGGGGAGCTGTTTTTT. The encoded protein is CASRRVGELFF.

The CDR3 sequence is CASSLTALASGSTDTQYF. The DNA of the CDR3 is TGTGCCAGCAGCTTAACTGCGTTAGCTAGCGGCAGCACAGATACGCAGTATTTT. This chain joins TRBV7-3 and TRBJ2-3; TRBD2 agrees at 7 bases. Germline CDR1 and CDR2: SGHTA and FQGTGA. Trimming took 0 bases from V and 0 from J; bases not matched to a gene: 9. The CDR3 contains 18 residues. Full variable domain (rest looked up from reference TRBV7-3 and TRBJ2-3): GAGVSQTPSNKVTEKGKYVELRCDPISGHTALYWYRQSLGQGPEFLIYFQGTGAADDSGLPNDRFFAVRPEGSVSTLKIQRTERGDSAVYLCASSLTALASGSTDTQYFGPGTRLTVL.

This clone has just a few counts. This chain connects TRBV5-6 to TRBJ2-6; D may be TRBD1 (5 bases). The V and J ends lost 4 bases and 0 bases respectively, with 20 bases between them. Germline-derived CDR1 and CDR2 are SGHDT and YYEEEE. This CDR3 has 19 amino acids. Here the CDR3 DNA reads TGTGCCAGCAGCGGGGCTTGGTGGACCTCCCTCTCTGGGGCCAACGTCCTGACTTTC. It codes for CASSGAWWTSLSGANVLTF.

This chain uses TRBV12-5 with TRBJ1-1; D unclear. CDR1 and CDR2 (germline): LGHNT, FRNRAP. V dropped 7 bases and J dropped 6 bases, with 9 bases sitting between them. The CDR3 loop spans 11 amino acids. The CDR3 DNA is TGTGCTAGTGCTGGGGTCTCTGAAGCTTTCTTT. As protein: CASAGVSEAFF.

V gene TRBV7-9 combines with J gene TRBJ2-1; possible D gene TRBD2, 6 bases. This CDR3 region has 15 residues. The V and J ends lost 10 bases and 4 bases respectively, with 20 bases between them. Germline loops: CDR1 SEHNR, CDR2 FQNEAQ (reference sequence). CDR3 residues: CAISGGGARYNEQFF. The CDR3 coding sequence is TGTGCCATCTCTGGTGGCGGGGCTAGATACAATGAGCAGTTCTTC.

This chain links TRBV19 with TRBJ2-3; 8 bases agree with TRBD2. The length of the CDR3 is 14 residues. V was pared by 7 bases and J by 0 bases, with 3 bases of the junction left unmatched. Germline values: CDR1 LNHDA, CDR2 SQIVND (reference sequence). The CDR3 DNA follows: TGTGCCAGTACTAGCGGGCCTAGCACAGATACGCAGTATTTT. This codes for CASTSGPSTDTQYF.

This chain links TRBV6-5 with TRBJ1-2; 8 nucleotides match TRBD1. Germline V gene data show CDR1 as MNHEY and CDR2 as SVGAGI. The CDR3 has 15 amino acids. V was clipped by 7 bases and J by 5 bases; unmatched bases: 12. The CDR3 region has the DNA TGTGCCAGCATGACGATCGGACAGGGTGTGTATGGCTACACCTTC. Protein: CASMTIGQGVYGYTF.

The genes are TRBV29-1 and TRBJ2-3; TRBD1 matches at 7 bases. CDR3 length: 15 residues. The germline gives CDR1 SQVTM, CDR2 ANQGSEA. Trimming removed 7 bases from V and 0 bases from J; junction bases left unmatched: 10. CDR3 protein: CSAERQGTSTDTQYF. In DNA form, the CDR3 reads TGCAGCGCAGAGAGACAGGGAACGAGCACAGATACGCAGTATTTT.

Of note for this clone: The junction departs from the called germline gene at one end, perhaps through a read error. The chain uses TRBV7-7 and TRBJ2-5; the D gene could be TRBD1 or TRBD2 (6 bases each). Per germline, CDR1 SSHAT and CDR2 FNYEAQ (reference sequence). This CDR3 comprises 15 residues. The CDR3 region has the DNA TGTGCTAGCAGCTTAGGGGGGACACTCCAAGAGACCCAGTACTTC. Protein sequence: CASSLGGTLQETQYF.

V and J are TRBV5-1 and TRBJ1-3; 10 bases line up with TRBD1. V shed 1 base, J shed 1 base, and the junction held 2 bases outside the gene matches. Germline loops: CDR1 SGHRS, CDR2 YFSETQ. This CDR3 is built from 16 residues. This chain's CDR3 is CASSLQGQGSGNTIYF. The CDR3 DNA reads as TGCGCCAGCAGCTTGCAGGGACAGGGGTCTGGAAACACCATATATTTT.

This chain joins TRBV7-2 and TRBJ1-2, with TRBD1 as a possible D gene (5 bases). V lost 3 bases, J lost 0 bases, and 11 bases lay in between. The CDR3 sequence is 15 residues long. Germline CDR1 reads SGHTA; CDR2 reads FQGNSA. This CDR3 reads CASSFTGLANYGYTF. CDR3 sequence (DNA): TGTGCCAGCAGCTTTACGGGGCTGGCTAACTATGGCTACACCTTC.